This T cell receptor (beta chain) is drawn from a study of shared clonotypes between healthy human individuals. On the study more broadly: Each donor had three CD4 naive, three CD4 memory, two CD8 naive and one CD8 memory plate. General observations from the study: Relative to clonotypes present in all four donors, those not shared had lower generation probabilities.

Naive-designated CD8 cells lacked CD45RO, were positively enriched for CCR7, and omitted terminally differentiated effector memory CD45RA+ cells. The V gene lost 0 bases and the J gene lost 3 bases, with 10 bases spanning the gap. The CDR3 is 15 amino acids. Germline V gene lookup returns CDR1 SGDLS and CDR2 YYNGEE. Some clones are missing from TCRdb's copy, which holds only in-frame ones; the method was immunoSEQ multiplex PCR. The sample records roughly 2,000,000 clones, about 95% being singletons. A note on this clone: The antigen is unknown.

This receptor was identified in a man aged 18-30 years in good health. The sample consisted of naive CD8+ T cells sorted from blood. V is TRBV9 and J is TRBJ2-4; D not resolved. Here the CDR3 reads CASSVGGGDKNIQYF. DNA of the CDR3: TGTGCCAGCAGCGTAGGCGGTGGAGACAAAAACATTCAGTACTTC.